The 28 T cell receptor beta chains reported below all come from one sample, sequenced in a study of T cell repertoires in cytomegalovirus infection. MiXCR, applied by TCRdb to the reads, yields one record per CDR3 protein. The sample includes 400,000 or so distinct CDR3 sequences, over 15% of them seen just once. The sequencing input was PBMCs. The receptors derive from a human donor in good health (CMV status not recorded). Some clones in this sample may be carry-over from other donors' samples.

As for this clonotype: With a much larger clone just one base away, this may be a read error. The genes are TRBV7-2 and TRBJ1-2; a possible D gene is TRBD1 (6 bases). V lost 8 bases, J lost 11 bases, and 27 bases lay in between. This CDR3 is 15 amino acids long. Germline values: CDR1 SGHTA, CDR2 FQGNSA. CDR3 loop: CASGPKENRALGYTF. In DNA form, the CDR3 reads TGTGCCAGCGGCCCTAAAGAGAACAGGGCCCTGGGGTACACCTTC. Drawing the rest from reference TRBV7-2 and TRBJ1-2, the complete variable domain is GAGVSQSPSNKVTEKGKDVELRCDPISGHTALYWYRQSLGQGLEFLIYFQGNSAPDKSGLPSDRFSAERTGGSVSTLTIQRTQQEDSAVYLCASGPKENRALGYTFGSGTRLTVV.

This chain joins TRBV11-2 and TRBJ1-3; D is perhaps TRBD1 (5 bases). The CDR3 is made up of 15 amino acids. Germline V lookup: CDR1 SGHAT, CDR2 FQNNGV. V was cut by 6 bases and J by 3 bases, with 15 bases left in between. The chain's CDR3 is CASRQTPGFGNTIYF. The CDR3 DNA reads as TGTGCCAGCAGACAAACGCCAGGGTTTGGAAACACCATATATTTT.

The chain carries TRBV5-4 and TRBJ2-5; TRBD2 aligns across 9 bases. The CDR3 covers 16 residues. V dropped 3 bases and J dropped 2; count of bases not matched to a gene: 8. The germline V gene has CDR1 SGHNT and CDR2 YYREEE (reference sequence). CDR3 DNA sequence: TGTGCCAGCAGCTACTGGCTAGCGGGGCTTCAAGAGACCCAGTACTTC. Translation gives CASSYWLAGLQETQYF.

Ten or more counts support this clonotype. CDR3 coding DNA: TGTGCCAGCAGCTTGGGCGGGGGGGCCACTGAGCAGTTCTTC. Translated, it gives CASSLGGGATEQFF. The chain is built from TRBV7-6 and TRBJ2-1; 9 bases map to TRBD2. The germline CDR1 and CDR2 sequences are SGHVS and FNYEAQ. V was clipped by 3 bases and J by 9 bases; unmatched bases: 6. This CDR3 comprises 14 residues.

The chain employs TRBV12-3 or TRBV12-4 and TRBJ2-5, with 7 bases that match TRBD1. The CDR3 runs to 16 residues. V dropped 6 bases and J dropped 0; count of bases not matched to a gene: 10. The CDR3 region has the DNA TGTGCCAGCAGCCAGACAGGGCTCTCGTACCAAGAGACCCAGTACTTC. As protein: CASSQTGLSYQETQYF.

The chain links TRBV18 to TRBJ1-4; TRBD1 agrees at 11 bases. Germline loops: CDR1 KGHSH, CDR2 LQKENI. The CDR3 is 19 residues long. V was pared by 2 bases and J by 5 bases, with 13 bases of the junction left unmatched. This chain's CDR3 is CASSPSSRDRGASNEKLFF. The CDR3 DNA reads as TGTGCCAGCTCACCATCAAGCCGGGACAGGGGGGCGTCCAATGAAAAACTGTTTTTT.

This chain links TRBV20-1 with TRBJ2-7, with TRBD2 matching 12 bases. CDR1 and CDR2 (germline): DFQATT, SNEGSKA (reference sequence). With V trimmed by 4 bases and J by 2 bases, 3 bases remained unmatched. The CDR3 is made up of 14 amino acids. The CDR3 sequence: CSAMTSGSTYEQYF. The CDR3 DNA reads as TGCAGTGCTATGACTAGCGGGAGTACCTACGAGCAGTACTTC.

This clonotype was recorded at least ten times. The rearrangement links TRBV7-2 to TRBJ2-5; TRBD2 matches at 13 bases. This CDR3 comprises 17 residues. Germline CDR1 SGHTA, CDR2 FQGNSA. V was pared by 5 bases and J by 2 bases, with 8 bases of the junction left unmatched. CDR3 protein: CASSVGTGLAGQETQYF. The DNA of the CDR3 is TGTGCCAGCAGCGTAGGCACGGGACTAGCGGGACAAGAGACCCAGTACTTC.

CDR3 bases: TGTGCTAGTGGTTTGGTGAGTGAGCAGTTCTTC. Encoded protein: CASGLVSEQFF. This chain links TRBV12-5 with TRBJ2-1; D gene unclear. The V end was cut by 0 bases, the J end by 9 bases, with 3 bases between. Germline V gene sequence: CDR1 LGHNT, CDR2 FRNRAP. The CDR3 consists of 11 residues.

This clonotype has at least ten counts. The J gene is TRBJ2-7, the V gene TRBV12-3 or TRBV12-4; the match to TRBD2 covers 10 bases. J lost 5 bases, V lost 3 bases, and 10 bases had no gene match. The CDR3 totals 16 residues. The CDR3 is CASSFRSGRVWDEQYF. The CDR3 bases are TGTGCCAGCAGTTTTAGAAGCGGGAGGGTTTGGGACGAGCAGTACTTC.

This clonotype turned up a few times. V is TRBV4-3 and J is TRBJ2-1, with 10 bases lining up with TRBD1. Germline CDR1 is LGHNA and CDR2 is YSLEER. The ends lost 0 bases at V and 1 base at J; junction bases unmatched: 9. This CDR3 region has 19 residues. This CDR3 reads CASSQEPGTGDSSYNEQFF. The CDR3 DNA is TGCGCCAGCAGCCAAGAGCCGGGGACAGGGGATTCATCCTACAATGAGCAGTTCTTC.

The chain joins TRBV10-3 to TRBJ1-2; D is possibly TRBD1 (5 bases). This CDR3 spans 13 amino acids. V gave up 5 bases and J gave up 4 bases, with 11 bases separating them. Germline CDR1 and CDR2: ENHRY and SYGVKD. CDR3 region: CAISLGTVYGYTF. The CDR3 DNA reads TGTGCCATCAGTCTCGGGACGGTCTATGGCTACACCTTC.

This clonotype was picked up a small number of times. V and J are TRBV12-3 or TRBV12-4 and TRBJ2-1, with 7 bases fitting TRBD2. This CDR3 has 13 residues. V dropped 5 bases and J dropped 7; count of bases not matched to a gene: 5. CDR3 loop: CASSSGEGNEQFF. DNA of the CDR3: TGTGCCAGCAGTAGCGGGGAAGGGAATGAGCAGTTCTTC.

This clonotype was counted only a few times. This chain joins TRBV7-2 and TRBJ2-3; possible D gene TRBD2, 6 bases. V lost 0 bases and J 2 bases, leaving 9 bases between the germline ends. The length of the CDR3 is 15 residues. Germline lookup yields CDR1 SGHTA and CDR2 FQGNSA. The CDR3: CASSLALAATDTQYF. The CDR3 nucleotides read TGTGCCAGCAGCTTAGCGTTAGCGGCCACAGATACGCAGTATTTT. Full variable domain (missing parts from reference TRBV7-2 and TRBJ2-3): GAGVSQSPSNKVTEKGKDVELRCDPISGHTALYWYRQSLGQGLEFLIYFQGNSAPDKSGLPSDRFSAERTGGSVSTLTIQRTQQEDSAVYLCASSLALAATDTQYFGPGTRLTVL.

Regarding this clonotype: The CDR3 ends on some other residue instead of the conserved phenylalanine or tryptophan, so this is likely a read error. The chain has TRBV11-2 and TRBJ1-2; maybe TRBD1 (6 bases). The germline V gene has CDR1 SGHAT and CDR2 FQNNGV. The CDR3 has 14 residues. V was cut by 6 bases and J by 8 bases, with 19 bases left in between. CDR3 sequence: CASRSTTGLGGYTL. In DNA, the CDR3 is TGTGCCAGCAGAAGTACCACAGGGCTCGGCGGCTACACCTTA.

This clonotype was found many times. The V gene is TRBV6-5, the J gene TRBJ1-1; 9 positions match TRBD1. Losses at the gene ends were 6 bases for V and 1 base for J; bases not matched to a gene: 6. CDR3 size: 15 residues. The germline gives CDR1 MNHEY, CDR2 SVGAGI. CDR3 protein: CASSGQGQGNTEAFF. The CDR3 DNA reads as TGTGCCAGCAGCGGGCAGGGACAGGGGAACACTGAAGCTTTCTTT.

CDR3 in amino acids: CASRPIFPSQETQYF. DNA of the CDR3: TGTGCCAGCAGACCCATATTCCCAAGCCAAGAGACCCAGTACTTC. The gene calls are TRBV7-9 and TRBJ2-5; D unclear. The CDR3 length is 15 residues. V lost 6 bases, J lost 1 base, and 15 bases lay in between. Germline CDR1 reads SEHNR; CDR2 reads FQNEAQ (reference sequence).

This clonotype appeared many times. This chain uses TRBV6-1 with TRBJ1-6; the D gene is possibly TRBD1 (5 bases). The CDR3 extends over 18 amino acids. Trimming shortened V by 2 bases and J by 9 bases, and 23 bases separated the two germline ends. Germline CDR1 MNHNS, CDR2 SASEGT. CDR3 sequence reads: CASSENPRDFEPTSPLHF. In DNA, the CDR3 is TGTGCCAGCAGTGAAAACCCCCGGGACTTCGAACCTACTTCACCCCTCCACTTT.

This clonotype was recorded at least ten times. This rearrangement joins TRBV6-2 or TRBV6-3 to TRBJ2-7, with D hard to call. This CDR3 is built from 15 residues. Trimming removed 2 bases at V and 4 bases at J, with 15 bases between. The germline gives CDR1 MNHEY, CDR2 SVGEGT. CDR3 in DNA: TGTGCCAGCAGTTACCCCCGAAGAACGATTTACGAGCAGTACTTC. Encoded protein: CASSYPRRTIYEQYF.

In DNA, the CDR3 is TGCAGTGCTGTAGGGGGGCGCTTGGGTCAGCCCCAGCATTTT. Residues: CSAVGGRLGQPQHF. This chain connects TRBV20-1 to TRBJ1-5; the D gene is possibly TRBD1 (6 bases). Trimming left V 5 bases short and J 6 bases short, with 17 bases between. Germline CDR1 and CDR2: DFQATT and SNEGSKA (reference sequence). The CDR3 spans 14 residues.

This clonotype was seen repeatedly, ten times or more. This chain links TRBV6-2 or TRBV6-3 with TRBJ2-1; a weak D match, TRBD1 (6 bases). V was pared by 8 bases and J by 12 bases, with 29 bases between. CDR3 length: 16 residues. Germline V gene lookup returns CDR1 MNHEY and CDR2 SVGEGT. CDR3 region: CASPPEGDAPQIGQFF. CDR3 in DNA: TGTGCCAGCCCCCCAGAGGGGGACGCCCCCCAAATTGGGCAGTTCTTC.

The chain uses TRBV20-1 and TRBJ2-5, with D possibly TRBD1 on 5 matching bases. The CDR3 covers 13 residues. Germline V gene data show CDR1 as DFQATT and CDR2 as SNEGSKA (reference sequence). V was clipped by 5 bases and J by 6 bases, with 16 bases between them. CDR3 protein: CSALSPGSKTQYF. Written as DNA, the CDR3 is TGCAGTGCTCTCAGCCCAGGGTCAAAGACCCAGTACTTC.

This clonotype was detected only a few times. V gene TRBV2 combines with J gene TRBJ1-6; 8 bases match TRBD1. The germline gives CDR1 SNHLY, CDR2 FYNNEI. Losses at the gene ends were 4 bases for V and 9 bases for J; bases not matched to a gene: 5. This CDR3 is 14 amino acids long. CDR3 coding DNA: TGTGCCAGCAGTGGAAACAGGGGGAGTTCACCCCTCCACTTT. Protein product: CASSGNRGSSPLHF.

This sequence joins TRBV20-1 and TRBJ1-6; D ambiguous. Germline V gene lookup returns CDR1 DFQATT and CDR2 SNEGSKA (reference sequence). This CDR3 spans 16 amino acids. V was pared by 0 bases and J by 6 bases, with 15 bases between. The CDR3 DNA reads as TGCAGTGCTAGAGATCGTTTATCACCCGTTAATTCACCCCTCCACTTT. It specifies CSARDRLSPVNSPLHF.

The V and J genes are TRBV7-9 and TRBJ2-3; a possible D gene is TRBD1 (5 bases). V was trimmed by 5 bases and J by 6 bases, leaving 18 bases between them. This CDR3 has 15 residues. The germline gives CDR1 SEHNR, CDR2 FQNEAQ (reference sequence). CDR3 loop: CASSAQGTRLDTQYF. The CDR3 bases are TGTGCCAGCAGCGCGCAGGGCACCCGTTTGGATACGCAGTATTTT.

This chain uses TRBV12-3 or TRBV12-4 with TRBJ1-4; D is unresolved. This CDR3 contains 12 residues. V was pared by 5 bases and J by 8 bases, with 9 bases between. Here the CDR3 DNA reads TGTGCCAGCAGTACCCTGGAGGAAAAACTGTTTTTT. Translation gives CASSTLEEKLFF.

This clonotype appeared a few times. The gene calls are TRBV20-1 and TRBJ2-1, with D tentatively TRBD2 (7 bases). The CDR3 totals 15 residues. Germline CDR1 reads DFQATT; CDR2 reads SNEGSKA (reference sequence). V lost 8 bases and J 4 bases, leaving 21 bases between the germline ends. The CDR3, as DNA: TGCAGTACCCCTGGACGGGGGGCACTGTACAATGAGCAGTTCTTC. This gives the protein CSTPGRGALYNEQFF.

The sample holds many counts of this clonotype. The chain recombines TRBV7-2 with TRBJ2-3, with D maybe TRBD2 (7 bases). With 1 base removed from V and 5 bases from J, the gap between germline ends came to 13 bases. CDR3 length equals 15 residues. The germline V gene has CDR1 SGHTA and CDR2 FQGNSA. Here the CDR3 reads CASSLVTGGRDTQYF. The CDR3 DNA reads TGTGCCAGCAGCTTAGTAACGGGGGGCAGAGATACGCAGTATTTT.